The T cell receptor (beta chain) under discussion was sequenced for a study of cytomegalovirus exposure and HLA in healthy donors. A multiplex PCR was run with 60 Vbeta primers and 13 Jbeta primers. Sequenced by immunoSEQ multiplex PCR; TCRdb stores in-frame clones only, minus some. This sample has approximately 100,000 clones, with 79% found just once. CDR1 and CDR2 (germline): SGHNT, YYREEE (reference sequence). With 1 base removed from V and 3 bases from J, the gap between germline ends came to 11 bases. The length of the CDR3 is 14 residues. This TCR was sampled from a woman in her thirties or forties in good health and CMV-seronegative. The source material was PBMCs. The chain carries TRBV5-4 and TRBJ2-7, with TRBD1 as a possible D gene (6 bases). The DNA of the CDR3 is TGTGCCAGCAGCTTGACAGGGTCGCGCTACGAGCAGTACTTC. Its translation is CASSLTGSRYEQYF.